This T cell receptor beta chain was retrieved from a study of CD8 T cells in ankylosing spondylitis. Per the germline V gene, CDR1 is MGHRA and CDR2 is YSYEKL. Deletions cut 4 bases from V and 4 bases from J, with 14 bases between. The CDR3 is 15 amino acids. Study findings and constraints: Reported data indicate significant enrichment of disease-linked clones within matched ankylosing spondylitis synovial fluid.

This clonotype was counted a few times. Its antigen is as yet unknown. TCRdb re-derived calls from the 5' RACE reads in MiXCR, one entry per CDR3 protein. The repertoire consists of under 450,000 distinct CDR3 sequences, with 20% to 25% occurring once and the leading ten covering around 12%. This TCR came from a male donor with ankylosing spondylitis or in good health (not recorded which). The sample comprised blood, either unsorted or a sorted T cell fraction (not recorded which). The chain carries TRBV4-1 and TRBJ1-5; a possible D gene is TRBD1 (6 bases). The CDR3 here is CASSPQGMWNQPQHF. The CDR3 DNA sequence: TGCGCCAGCAGCCCCCAGGGGATGTGGAATCAGCCCCAGCATTTT.